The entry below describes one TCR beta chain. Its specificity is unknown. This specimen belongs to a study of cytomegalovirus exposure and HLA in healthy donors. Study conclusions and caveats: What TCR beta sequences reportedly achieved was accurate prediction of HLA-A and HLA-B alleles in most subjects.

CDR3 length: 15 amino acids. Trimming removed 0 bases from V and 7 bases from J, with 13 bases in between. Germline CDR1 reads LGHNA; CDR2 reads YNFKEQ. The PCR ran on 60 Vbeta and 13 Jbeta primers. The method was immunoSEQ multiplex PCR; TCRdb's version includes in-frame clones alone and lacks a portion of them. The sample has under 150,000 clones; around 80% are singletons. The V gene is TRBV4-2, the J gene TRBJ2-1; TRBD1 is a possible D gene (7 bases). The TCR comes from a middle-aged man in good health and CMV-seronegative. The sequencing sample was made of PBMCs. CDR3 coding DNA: TGTGCCAGCAGCCAAGAAGCGGGCAGGGGGAATGAGCAGTTCTTC. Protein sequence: CASSQEAGRGNEQFF.